This entry lists 14 T cell receptor beta chains sequenced from one sample in a study of metastatic and nonmetastatic thyroid tumors. TCRdb re-analyzed the PCR reads through MiXCR. The sample has tens of thousands of clones, approximately 17% seen once; the top ten hold about 2.7%. No treatment of any kind had been given to any patient before thyroid surgery. Sequencing was carried out using blood. The receptors derive from a female donor with papillary thyroid cancer or a benign thyroid nodule (not recorded which). Some clones in this sample may be carry-over from other donors' samples.

Notes on this clone: The junction departs from germline at one end; a sequencing error may be responsible. The CDR3: CASSLAGGFRSEHYF. The CDR3 coding sequence is TGTGCCAGCAGTTTAGCCGGAGGATTTAGGAGCGAGCATTACTTC. V gene TRBV28 combines with J gene TRBJ2-7, with D maybe TRBD2 (5 bases). CDR1 is MDHEN, CDR2 SYDVKM, per germline. The CDR3 is made up of 15 amino acids.

Many counts were recorded for this clone. The chain uses TRBV15 and TRBJ2-3; D uncertain. CDR1 and CDR2 from the germline V gene are LNHNV and YYDKDF (reference sequence). The V end lost 5 bases, the J end lost 3 bases, and 9 bases lay between the germline ends. This CDR3 has 13 residues. The CDR3 nucleotides read TGTGCCACCAGCGGAAGGATAACAGATACGCAGTATTTT. As protein: CATSGRITDTQYF.

This clone was observed many times. Here the CDR3 DNA reads TGTGCCAGCAGTTACCGACAGGGGAACTATGGCTACACCTTC. Amino acids: CASSYRQGNYGYTF. The rearrangement uses TRBV6-2 or TRBV6-3 and TRBJ1-2, with 8 bases matching TRBD1. The V and J ends lost 2 bases and 2 bases, in that order; junction bases with no gene match: 1. The CDR3 totals 14 residues. Looked up from germline, CDR1 is MNHEY and CDR2 is SVGEGT.

This clone has just one count. The rearrangement joins TRBV24-1 to TRBJ2-2, with 7 positions matching TRBD2. Unmatched junction bases numbered 14, after V lost 4 bases and J lost 7 bases. CDR1 is KGHDR and CDR2 is SFDVKD in the germline V gene. The CDR3 totals 17 residues. In DNA form, the CDR3 reads TGTGCCACCAGTGACCCTGGGACTATCGTGAGGGACGGGGAGCTGTTTTTT. Translating it yields CATSDPGTIVRDGELFF.

In its sample, this clone was seen many times. CDR3 coding DNA: TGTGCCAGCAGTGATAGCGGCTCCTACAATGAGCAGTTCTTC. This codes for CASSDSGSYNEQFF. This chain connects TRBV25-1 to TRBJ2-1; maybe TRBD2 (6 bases). Germline CDR1 reads MGHDK; CDR2 reads SYGVNS. V was clipped by 3 bases and J by 0 bases, with 6 bases between them. The CDR3 is 14 residues long.

This clone has a count of ten or more. The chain combines TRBV6-1 with TRBJ1-1, with D perhaps matching TRBD1 (5 bases). With 2 bases removed from V and 6 bases from J, the gap between germline ends came to 10 bases. This CDR3 contains 13 residues. The germline gives CDR1 MNHNS, CDR2 SASEGT. The CDR3 sequence is CASSERWDPEAFF. As DNA, the CDR3 is TGTGCCAGCAGTGAAAGGTGGGACCCTGAAGCTTTCTTT.

This clone was counted ten times or more. The J gene is TRBJ2-7, the V gene TRBV29-1, with 9 bases matching TRBD1. This CDR3 has 13 amino acids. V shed 4 bases, J shed 3 bases, and the junction held 4 bases outside the gene matches. CDR1 and CDR2 (germline): SQVTM, ANQGSEA. In nucleotides, the CDR3 is TGCAGCGTTGTGGGACAGGGTAGCTACGAGCAGTACTTC. This gives the protein CSVVGQGSYEQYF.

This clone was observed a handful of times. V is TRBV9 and J is TRBJ2-1; TRBD2 is a possible D gene (6 bases). This CDR3 is built from 15 residues. CDR1 and CDR2 (germline): SGDLS, YYNGEE. Trimming pared 6 bases from V and 7 bases from J, leaving 20 bases between. The CDR3 protein is CASNPGAGSNNEQFF. The CDR3 DNA reads as TGTGCCAGCAATCCCGGGGCGGGGTCAAATAATGAGCAGTTCTTC.

The sample holds many counts of this clone. The chain is built from TRBV2 and TRBJ2-1; D ambiguous. Trimming removed 7 bases at V and 9 bases at J, with 16 bases between. The germline V gene encodes CDR1 SNHLY and CDR2 FYNNEI. CDR3 size: 13 residues. CDR3 coding DNA: TGTGCCAGCATACCCCCGAGTCATAGTGAGCAGTTCTTC. This encodes CASIPPSHSEQFF.

In this sample, this clone turned up a few times. CDR3 DNA sequence: TGTGCCAGCAGGTCGAACAGGGGGGATATATATGAGCAGTTCTTC. Residues: CASRSNRGDIYEQFF. The V and J genes are TRBV6-1 and TRBJ2-1, with TRBD1 identical over 8 bases. The CDR3 has 15 amino acids. Germline V gene sequence: CDR1 MNHNS, CDR2 SASEGT. V lost 6 bases and J lost 8; bases outside the gene matches: 12.

This clone was counted a few times. The chain links TRBV2 to TRBJ1-1; D might be TRBD1 (6 bases). The V and J ends lost 6 bases and 5 bases respectively, with 16 bases between them. There are 14 residues in the CDR3. Germline values: CDR1 SNHLY, CDR2 FYNNEI. CDR3 sequence (DNA): TGTGCCAGCAGAGTTCAGGGGTTTTTTACTGAAGCTTTCTTT. Translated: CASRVQGFFTEAFF.

This chain links TRBV24-1 with TRBJ2-3; TRBD1 or TRBD2 may be the D gene (5 bases each). The V gene's germline CDR1 is KGHDR and CDR2 SFDVKD. The CDR3 is 17 amino acids. V was pared by 9 bases and J by 3 bases, with 24 bases between. The DNA of the CDR3 is TGTGCCACCCGGGACGCCCTAGAGCGAGACTCGACAGATACGCAGTATTTT. Protein sequence: CATRDALERDSTDTQYF.

This clone was seen at least ten times. This sequence joins TRBV28 and TRBJ2-2; the match to TRBD2 covers 9 bases. Germline V gene lookup returns CDR1 MDHEN and CDR2 SYDVKM. Trimming at V came to 5 bases and at J to 6 bases, leaving 19 bases not matched to a gene. The CDR3 consists of 19 residues. The chain's CDR3 is CASSDYRVGRAGGPGELFF. CDR3 bases: TGTGCCAGCAGTGACTACAGGGTGGGGAGGGCGGGAGGGCCCGGGGAGCTGTTTTTT.

This chain uses TRBV10-1 with TRBJ2-2; D not resolved. Germline CDR1 is WNHNN and CDR2 is SYGVQD (reference sequence). V was pared by 6 bases and J by 0 bases, with 8 bases between. The CDR3 runs 14 residues. The CDR3 nucleotides read TGCGCCAGCAGCGTGACATCGAACACCGGGGAGCTGTTTTTT. Protein sequence: CASSVTSNTGELFF.